The clone carrying this T cell receptor (beta chain) was detected many times. The target antigen is unknown. There are 15 residues in the CDR3. Trimming left V 0 bases short and J 3 bases short, with 12 bases between. CDR1 and CDR2 from the germline V gene are DFQATT and SNEGSKA (reference sequence). The data were taken from a study of neurological immune-mediated disorders. Study findings and constraints: Because no CDR3 amino acid sequences were shared across subjects by expanded clones, private repertoires were suggested in all groups. It was HTLV-1-associated myelopathy that showed the most TCR clonal expansion, while multiple sclerosis showed the least, falling below healthy controls.

From 2 million PBMCs stored at -80 C, the unsorted libraries were generated. Synthesis of cDNA used 5'RACE (with 10-nucleotide random UMIs). TCRdb reprocessed the 5' RACE reads with MiXCR, giving one entry per CDR3 protein. The sample has around 37,000 distinct CDR3 sequences, around an eighth seen once. J is TRBJ2-1 and V is TRBV20-1; tentative D call: TRBD2 (6 bases). The sample consisted of PBMCs. The clonotype was recovered from a woman in her forties or fifties with HTLV-1-associated myelopathy (HAM/TSP). This chain's CDR3 is CSARDHRGNYNEQFF. The CDR3 nucleotides read TGCAGTGCTAGAGATCATCGGGGGAACTACAATGAGCAGTTCTTC.